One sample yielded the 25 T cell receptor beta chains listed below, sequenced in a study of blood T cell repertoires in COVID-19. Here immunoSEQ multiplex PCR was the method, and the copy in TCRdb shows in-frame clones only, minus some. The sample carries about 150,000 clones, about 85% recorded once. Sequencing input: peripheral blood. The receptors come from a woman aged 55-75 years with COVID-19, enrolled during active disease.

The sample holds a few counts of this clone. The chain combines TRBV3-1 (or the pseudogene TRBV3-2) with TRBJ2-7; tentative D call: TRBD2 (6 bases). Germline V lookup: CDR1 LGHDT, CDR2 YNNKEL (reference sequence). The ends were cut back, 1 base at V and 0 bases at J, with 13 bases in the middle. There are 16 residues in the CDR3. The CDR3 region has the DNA TGTGCCAGCAGCCAAGCCTGGACGGGAGCCTCCTACGAGCAGTACTTC. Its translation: CASSQAWTGASYEQYF.

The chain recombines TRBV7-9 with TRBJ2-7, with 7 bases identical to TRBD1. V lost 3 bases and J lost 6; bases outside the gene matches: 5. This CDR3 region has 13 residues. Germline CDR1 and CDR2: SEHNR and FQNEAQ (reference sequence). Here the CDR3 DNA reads TGTGCCAGCAGCTTTCAAGGGGGCGGCGAGCAGTACTTC. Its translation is CASSFQGGGEQYF.

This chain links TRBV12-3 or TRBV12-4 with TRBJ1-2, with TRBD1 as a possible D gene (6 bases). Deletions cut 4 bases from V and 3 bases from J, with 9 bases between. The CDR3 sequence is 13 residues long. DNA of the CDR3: TGTGCCAGCAGTTCACAGGGATACTATGGCTACACCTTC. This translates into CASSSQGYYGYTF.

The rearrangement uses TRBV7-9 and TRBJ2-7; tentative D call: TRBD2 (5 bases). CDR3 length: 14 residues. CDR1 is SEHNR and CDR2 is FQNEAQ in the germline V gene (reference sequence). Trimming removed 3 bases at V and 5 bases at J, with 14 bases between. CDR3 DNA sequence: TGTGCCAGCAGCTTGGTAGTCGGAGCGGACGAGCAGTACTTC. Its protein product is CASSLVVGADEQYF.

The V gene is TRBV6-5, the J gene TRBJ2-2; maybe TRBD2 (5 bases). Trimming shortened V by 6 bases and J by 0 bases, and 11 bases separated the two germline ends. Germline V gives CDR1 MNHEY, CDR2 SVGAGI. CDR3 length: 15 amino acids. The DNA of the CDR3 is TGTGCCAGCAGCGCCGGGAACACGAACACCGGGGAGCTGTTTTTT. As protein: CASSAGNTNTGELFF.

The CDR3 bases are TGTGCCAGCATTCCGACAGGGGGCAGCTATGGCTACACCTTC. As protein: CASIPTGGSYGYTF. The chain couples TRBV2 to TRBJ1-2; 10 nucleotides match TRBD1. This CDR3 spans 14 amino acids. After removal of 7 bases from V and 4 bases from J, the junction contained 6 bases not matched to a gene. Germline-derived CDR1 and CDR2 are SNHLY and FYNNEI.

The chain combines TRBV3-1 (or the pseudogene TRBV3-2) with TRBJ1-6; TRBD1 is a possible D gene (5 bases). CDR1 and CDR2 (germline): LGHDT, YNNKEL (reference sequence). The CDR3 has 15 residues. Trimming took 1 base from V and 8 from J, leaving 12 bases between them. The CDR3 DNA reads TGTGCCAGCAGCCAAGTGTGGACACCAGATTCACCCCTCCACTTT. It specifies CASSQVWTPDSPLHF.

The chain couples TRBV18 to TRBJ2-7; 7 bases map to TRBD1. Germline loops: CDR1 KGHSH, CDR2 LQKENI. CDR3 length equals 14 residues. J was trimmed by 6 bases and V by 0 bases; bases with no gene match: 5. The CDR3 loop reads CASSPPGGFGEQYF. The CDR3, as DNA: TGTGCCAGCTCACCACCAGGGGGCTTTGGCGAGCAGTACTTC.

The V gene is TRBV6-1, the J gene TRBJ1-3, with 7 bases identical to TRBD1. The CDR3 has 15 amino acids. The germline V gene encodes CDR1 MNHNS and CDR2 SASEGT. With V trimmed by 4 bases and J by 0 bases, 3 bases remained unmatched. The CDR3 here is CASSGQGVSGNTIYF. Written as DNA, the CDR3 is TGTGCCAGCAGTGGACAGGGCGTCTCTGGAAACACCATATATTTT.

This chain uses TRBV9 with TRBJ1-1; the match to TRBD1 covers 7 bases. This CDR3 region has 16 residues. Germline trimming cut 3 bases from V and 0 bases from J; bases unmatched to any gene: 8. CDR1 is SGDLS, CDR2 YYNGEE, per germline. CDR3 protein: CASSGRTGLMNTEAFF. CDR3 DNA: TGTGCCAGCAGCGGTAGGACAGGACTGATGAACACTGAAGCTTTCTTT.

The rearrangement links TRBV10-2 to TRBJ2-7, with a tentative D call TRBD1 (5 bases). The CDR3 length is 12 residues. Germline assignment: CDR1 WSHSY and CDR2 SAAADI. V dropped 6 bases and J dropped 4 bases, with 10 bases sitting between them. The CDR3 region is CASSQGKYEQYF. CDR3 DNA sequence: TGCGCCAGCAGCCAGGGTAAATACGAGCAGTACTTC.

The CDR3 DNA is TGCGCCAGCAGCCAAGATAGGGGCGGGGGGACCGGGGAGCTGTTTTTT. Its protein product is CASSQDRGGGTGELFF. The chain couples TRBV4-1 to TRBJ2-2; 8 bases match TRBD2. This CDR3 comprises 16 residues. V lost 0 bases, J lost 5 bases, and 5 bases stayed unmatched. Looked up from germline, CDR1 is MGHRA and CDR2 is YSYEKL.

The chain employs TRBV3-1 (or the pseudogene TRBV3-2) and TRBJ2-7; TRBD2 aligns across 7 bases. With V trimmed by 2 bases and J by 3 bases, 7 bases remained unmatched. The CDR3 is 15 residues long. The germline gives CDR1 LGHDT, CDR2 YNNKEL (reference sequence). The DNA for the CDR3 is TGTGCCAGCAGCCAAAGAGGAGCGGGGAACTACGAGCAGTACTTC. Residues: CASSQRGAGNYEQYF.

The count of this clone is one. The CDR3 protein is CASRSGTSGLANTGELFF. The CDR3 DNA reads as TGCGCCAGCAGGTCCGGGACTAGCGGACTGGCGAACACCGGGGAGCTGTTTTTT. This sequence joins TRBV5-1 and TRBJ2-2, with 11 nucleotides matching TRBD2. The CDR3 contains 18 residues. Germline loops: CDR1 SGHRS, CDR2 YFSETQ. Losses at the gene ends were 5 bases for V and 0 bases for J; bases not matched to a gene: 9.

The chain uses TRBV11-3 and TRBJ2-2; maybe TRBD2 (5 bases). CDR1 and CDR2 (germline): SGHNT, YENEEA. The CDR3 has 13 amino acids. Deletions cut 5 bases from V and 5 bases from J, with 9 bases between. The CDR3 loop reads CASSGGRTGELFF. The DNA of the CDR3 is TGTGCCAGCAGCGGAGGACGGACCGGGGAGCTGTTTTTT.

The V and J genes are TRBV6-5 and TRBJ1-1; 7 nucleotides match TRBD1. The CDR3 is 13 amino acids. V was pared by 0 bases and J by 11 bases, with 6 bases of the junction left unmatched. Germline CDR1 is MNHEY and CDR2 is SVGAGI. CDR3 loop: CASSYSERGPAFF. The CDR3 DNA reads TGTGCCAGCAGTTACTCGGAAAGGGGGCCTGCTTTCTTT.

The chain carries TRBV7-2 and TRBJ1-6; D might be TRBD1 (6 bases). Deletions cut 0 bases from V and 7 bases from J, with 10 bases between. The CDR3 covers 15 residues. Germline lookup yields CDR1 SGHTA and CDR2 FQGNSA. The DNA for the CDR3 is TGTGCCAGCAGCTTAGCCAGGGGTGGGAATTCACCCCTCCACTTT. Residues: CASSLARGGNSPLHF. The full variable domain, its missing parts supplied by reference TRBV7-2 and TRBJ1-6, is GAGVSQSPSNKVTEKGKDVELRCDPISGHTALYWYRQSLGQGLEFLIYFQGNSAPDKSGLPSDRFSAERTGGSVSTLTIQRTQQEDSAVYLCASSLARGGNSPLHFGNGTRLTVT.

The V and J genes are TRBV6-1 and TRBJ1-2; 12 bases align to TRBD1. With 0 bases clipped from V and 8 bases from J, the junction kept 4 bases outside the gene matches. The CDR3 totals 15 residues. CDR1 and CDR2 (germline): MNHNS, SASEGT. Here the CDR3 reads CASSEAGQGAGGYTF. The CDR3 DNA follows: TGTGCCAGCAGTGAAGCGGGACAGGGGGCAGGGGGCTACACCTTC.

In nucleotides, the CDR3 is TGCGCCAGCAAACAGTCTAGCACAGATACGCAGTATTTT. It specifies CASKQSSTDTQYF. The chain employs TRBV10-1 and TRBJ2-3; D is unresolved. V lost 7 bases and J 0 bases, leaving 8 bases between the germline ends. The germline V gene encodes CDR1 WNHNN and CDR2 SYGVQD (reference sequence). The CDR3 extends over 13 amino acids.

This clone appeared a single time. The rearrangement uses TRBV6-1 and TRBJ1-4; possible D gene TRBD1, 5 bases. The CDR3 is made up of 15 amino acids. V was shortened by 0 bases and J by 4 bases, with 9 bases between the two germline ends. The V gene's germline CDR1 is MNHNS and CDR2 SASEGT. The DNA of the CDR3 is TGTGCCAGCAGTGAAGCGCTGGGACTTAATGAAAAACTGTTTTTT. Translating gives CASSEALGLNEKLFF.

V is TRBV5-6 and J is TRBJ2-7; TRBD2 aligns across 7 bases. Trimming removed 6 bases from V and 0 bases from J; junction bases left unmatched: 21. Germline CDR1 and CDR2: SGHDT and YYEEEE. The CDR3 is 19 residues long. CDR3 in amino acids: CASMGGGGRRSLYSYEQYF. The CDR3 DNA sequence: TGTGCCAGCATGGGGGGAGGCGGGAGAAGATCCCTTTACTCCTACGAGCAGTACTTC.

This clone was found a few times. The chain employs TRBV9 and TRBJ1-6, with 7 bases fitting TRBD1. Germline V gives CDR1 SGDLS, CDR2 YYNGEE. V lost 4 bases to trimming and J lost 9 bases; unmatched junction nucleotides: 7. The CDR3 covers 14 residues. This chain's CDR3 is CASSPRQGSSPLHF. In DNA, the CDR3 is TGTGCCAGCAGCCCTCGACAGGGTAGTTCACCCCTCCACTTT.

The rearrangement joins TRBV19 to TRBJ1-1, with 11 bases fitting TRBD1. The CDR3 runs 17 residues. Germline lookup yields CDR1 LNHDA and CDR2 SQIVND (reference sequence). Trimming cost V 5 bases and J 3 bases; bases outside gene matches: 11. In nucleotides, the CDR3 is TGTGCCAGTAGTTTCGGGACAGGGGGTAGAATAGACACTGAAGCTTTCTTT. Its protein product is CASSFGTGGRIDTEAFF.

CDR3 coding DNA: TGTGCCAGCAGTCCCCGGACAGGGACTGGGGCCAACGTCCTGACTTTC. Protein sequence: CASSPRTGTGANVLTF. J is TRBJ2-6 and V is TRBV27, with 8 bases fitting TRBD1. The junction had 5 bases not matched to a gene; V was cut back by 5 bases and J by 2 bases. From germline, CDR1 is MNHEY and CDR2 SMNVEV (reference sequence). This CDR3 is 16 amino acids long. Together with reference TRBV27 and TRBJ2-6, the CDR3 gives the full variable domain: EAQVTQNPRYLITVTGKKLTVTCSQNMNHEYMSWYRQDPGLGLRQIYYSMNVEVTDKGDVPEGYKVSRKEKRNFPLILESPSPNQTSLYFCASSPRTGTGANVLTFGAGSRLTVL.

The CDR3 spells CASSLGAYGYTF. CDR3 nucleotides: TGTGCCAGCAGTTTAGGGGCGTATGGCTACACCTTC. This chain links TRBV12-3 or TRBV12-4 with TRBJ1-2; D remains ambiguous. Trimming stripped 1 base from V and 5 bases from J, with 5 bases between. The CDR3 contains 12 residues.